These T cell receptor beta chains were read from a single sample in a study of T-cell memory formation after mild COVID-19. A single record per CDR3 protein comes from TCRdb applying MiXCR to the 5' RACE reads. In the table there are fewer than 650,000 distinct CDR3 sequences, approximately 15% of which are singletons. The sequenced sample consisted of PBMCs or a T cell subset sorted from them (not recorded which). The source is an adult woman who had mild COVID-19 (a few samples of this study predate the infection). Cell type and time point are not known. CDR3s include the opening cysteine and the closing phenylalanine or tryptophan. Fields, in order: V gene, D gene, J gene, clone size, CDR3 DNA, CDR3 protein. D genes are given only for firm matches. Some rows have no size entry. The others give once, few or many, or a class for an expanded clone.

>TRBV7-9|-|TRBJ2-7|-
TGTGCCAGCAGCTATTCGAGGGCCTACGAGGAGCAGTACTTC
CASSYSRAYEEQYF
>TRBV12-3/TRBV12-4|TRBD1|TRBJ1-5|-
TGTGCCAGCAGCAGGGACAGTTATAGCAATCAGCCCCAGCATTTT
CASSRDSYSNQPQHF
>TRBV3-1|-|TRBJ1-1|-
TGTGCCAGCAGCCACGGGGGACAGAACACTGAAGCTTTCTTT
CASSHGGQNTEAFF
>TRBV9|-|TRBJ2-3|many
TGTGCCAGCAGCGTAGATGGCACAGATACGCAGTATTTT
CASSVDGTDTQYF
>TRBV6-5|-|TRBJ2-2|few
TGTGCCAGCAGCTATAGGACGAACACCGGGGAGCTGTTTTTT
CASSYRTNTGELFF
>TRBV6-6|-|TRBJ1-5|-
TGTGCCAGCATCCAAGGGACCGTTGGTCAGCCCCAGCATTTT
CASIQGTVGQPQHF
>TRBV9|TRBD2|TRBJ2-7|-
TGTGCCAGCAGCGCTGCTTCCGGGACTACTTCCTACGAGCAGTACTTC
CASSAASGTTSYEQYF
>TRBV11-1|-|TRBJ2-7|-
TGTGCCAGCAGCTTTGGGACATTGACCCACGAGCAGTACTTC
CASSFGTLTHEQYF
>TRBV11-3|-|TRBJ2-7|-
TGTGCCAGCAGCTTAGGAGTCTCAGGGACCGACGAGCAGTACTTC
CASSLGVSGTDEQYF
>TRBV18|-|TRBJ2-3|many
TGTGCCAGCGCTCGTCCCGGGGGTACGCAGTATTTT
CASARPGGTQYF
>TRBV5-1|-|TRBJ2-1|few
TGCGCCAGCAGCTTCTTCCAGAACAATGAGCAGTTCTTC
CASSFFQNNEQFF
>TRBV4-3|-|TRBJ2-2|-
TGCGCCAGCAGCCAAGATATTTTACTGGGGGCTTCGAACACCGGGGAGCTGTTTTTT
CASSQDILLGASNTGELFF
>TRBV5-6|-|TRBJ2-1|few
TGTGCCAGCAGCTTGGGGTCGCTCTATGAGCAGTTCTTC
CASSLGSLYEQFF
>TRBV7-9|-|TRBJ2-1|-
TGTGCCAGCAGCTTATGGAGGGAGCAGTTCTTC
CASSLWREQFF
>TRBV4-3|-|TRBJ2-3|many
TGCGCCAGCAGCCAAGGGGAGCGACCCACAGATACGCAGTATTTT
CASSQGERPTDTQYF
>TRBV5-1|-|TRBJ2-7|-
TGCGCCAGCAGCTTGTGGCTGATCCTGGAGGGCTACGAGCAGTACTTC
CASSLWLILEGYEQYF
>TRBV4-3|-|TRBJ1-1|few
TGCGCCAGCAGCCAAGAGATAGCTACGAACACTGAAGCTTTCTTT
CASSQEIATNTEAFF
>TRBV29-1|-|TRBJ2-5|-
TGCAGCGTCCAAGAAGGGCCGTGGACCCAGTACTTC
CSVQEGPWTQYF
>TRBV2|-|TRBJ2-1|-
TGTGCCACCACAGGGCTAGAGAGGTTTAATGAGCAGTTCTTC
CATTGLERFNEQFF
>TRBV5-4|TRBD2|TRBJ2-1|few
TGTGCCAGCAGCTTCTCTCGACTAGCGGGGAGCAATGAGCAGTTCTTC
CASSFSRLAGSNEQFF
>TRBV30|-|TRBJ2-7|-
TGTGCCTGGAAGGGGAGGCTCTCCTACGAGCAGTACTTC
CAWKGRLSYEQYF
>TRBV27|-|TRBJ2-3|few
TGTGCCAGCAGTTTATTAGACAGGCACACAGATACGCAGTATTTT
CASSLLDRHTDTQYF